Listed below are T cell receptor beta chains from one sample, sequenced in a study of siplizumab effects on memory and regulatory T cells. This table comes from immunoSEQ multiplex PCR, and its TCRdb copy is limited to in-frame clones, with some not included. The repertoire has about 120,000 clones, roughly 95% of them found once; the top ten carry roughly 0.17%. Material for sequencing was non-Treg CD4+ T cells sorted from blood. These receptors were obtained from a human donor in good health. Each CDR3 is given with its conserved first and last residue. The order of the fields is J gene, V gene, D gene, clone size, CDR3 DNA, CDR3 protein. D genes are given only for firm matches. Some rows have no size entry. The others give once, few or many, or a class for an expanded clone.

J gene: TRBJ1-2
V gene: TRBV29-1
D gene: -
clone size: -
CDR3 DNA: TGCAGCGTTGAAGCGTCAGGCGGTACCTATGGCTACACCTTC
CDR3 protein: CSVEASGGTYGYTF

J gene: TRBJ1-4
V gene: TRBV28
D gene: -
clone size: -
CDR3 DNA: TGTGCCAGCAGTTCCACAGGGCGGGCGGGGCTGTTTTTT
CDR3 protein: CASSSTGRAGLFF

J gene: TRBJ2-7
V gene: TRBV4-3
D gene: TRBD1
clone size: -
CDR3 DNA: TGCGCCAGCAGCCAGGGACAGGCGACGACCTACGAGCAGTACTTC
CDR3 protein: CASSQGQATTYEQYF

J gene: TRBJ2-1
V gene: TRBV18
D gene: TRBD1
clone size: -
CDR3 DNA: TGTGCCAGCTCCCAAGGGGGCAAGGAGCAGTTCTTC
CDR3 protein: CASSQGGKEQFF

J gene: TRBJ1-4
V gene: TRBV6-4
D gene: -
clone size: -
CDR3 DNA: TGTGCCAGCAGGAGGGAAAAACTGTTTTTT
CDR3 protein: CASRREKLFF

J gene: TRBJ1-2
V gene: TRBV2
D gene: -
clone size: few
CDR3 DNA: TGTGCCAGCAGTGATATCTATGGCTACACCTTC
CDR3 protein: CASSDIYGYTF

J gene: TRBJ2-5
V gene: TRBV5-1
D gene: -
clone size: -
CDR3 DNA: TGCGCCAGCACCCGGGACCCGAGTGCGCAGACCCAGTACTTC
CDR3 protein: CASTRDPSAQTQYF

J gene: TRBJ2-5
V gene: TRBV29-1
D gene: -
clone size: -
CDR3 DNA: TGCAGCGTTGAAAGGATGGGAAAGCCCCAACAAGAGACCCAGTACTTC
CDR3 protein: CSVERMGKPQQETQYF

J gene: TRBJ1-2
V gene: TRBV18
D gene: -
clone size: once
CDR3 DNA: TGTGCCAGCTCACCCCCCAACTACCAGGGCTACACCTTC
CDR3 protein: CASSPPNYQGYTF

J gene: TRBJ1-4
V gene: TRBV19
D gene: TRBD1
clone size: -
CDR3 DNA: TGTGCCACAAAGGACAGGGGAGGGGGTGAAAAACTGTTTTTT
CDR3 protein: CATKDRGGGEKLFF

J gene: TRBJ1-4
V gene: TRBV7-6
D gene: TRBD1
clone size: -
CDR3 DNA: TGTGCCAGCAGCTCCCTCGGACAGGGGGGACTGTTTTTT
CDR3 protein: CASSSLGQGGLFF